The 25 T cell receptor beta chains below come from one sample, sequenced in a study of blood T cell repertoires in COVID-19. The method was immunoSEQ multiplex PCR; TCRdb's version includes in-frame clones alone and lacks a portion of them. The repertoire holds about 140,000 clones, with roughly 84% as singletons. The sequenced sample was peripheral blood. These receptors came from a woman between 55 and 75 years old with acute or convalescent COVID-19.

This sequence joins TRBV3-1 (or the pseudogene TRBV3-2) and TRBJ2-3, with 8 bases aligning to TRBD2. The germline V gene has CDR1 LGHDT and CDR2 YNNKEL (reference sequence). Trimming removed 6 bases from V and 4 bases from J; junction bases left unmatched: 9. The CDR3 length is 15 residues. In DNA form, the CDR3 reads TGTGCCAGCAGGGGGTGGACTAGCAGACCAGATACGCAGTATTTT. It yields the protein CASRGWTSRPDTQYF.

The rearrangement links TRBV27 to TRBJ1-5; a possible D gene is TRBD1 (5 bases). Germline V gene data show CDR1 as MNHEY and CDR2 as SMNVEV (reference sequence). CDR3 size: 14 residues. Trimming stripped 6 bases from V and 2 bases from J, with 11 bases between. The CDR3 sequence: CASRDSGGNQPQHF. The CDR3 coding sequence is TGTGCCAGCAGGGACTCGGGGGGCAATCAGCCCCAGCATTTT.

The V gene is TRBV24-1, the J gene TRBJ2-1, with 9 positions matching TRBD1. The J segment lost 6 bases and the V segment lost 8 bases, leaving 10 bases of the junction unmatched. CDR3 length: 15 residues. CDR1 and CDR2 from the germline V gene are KGHDR and SFDVKD. The CDR3 nucleotides are TGTGCCACCACCGCTACCGGGACAGGGCGCAATGAGCAGTTCTTC. Amino acid sequence: CATTATGTGRNEQFF.

V is TRBV3-1 (or the pseudogene TRBV3-2) and J is TRBJ2-5, with TRBD2 identical over 14 bases. CDR1 is LGHDT, CDR2 YNNKEL, per germline (reference sequence). V was clipped by 2 bases and J by 2 bases; unmatched bases: 7. The CDR3 runs to 18 residues. The CDR3, as DNA: TGTGCCAGCAGCCAAAACCCTAGACTAGCGGGGGGGCAAGAGACCCAGTACTTC. Translated, it gives CASSQNPRLAGGQETQYF.

The J gene is TRBJ2-1, the V gene TRBV5-6; the D is unclear. This CDR3 comprises 16 residues. CDR1 SGHDT and CDR2 YYEEEE come from the germline V gene. V was trimmed by 0 bases and J by 7 bases, leaving 17 bases between them. This CDR3 reads CASSLGATMPLNEQFF. The CDR3 nucleotides read TGTGCCAGCAGCTTGGGGGCAACGATGCCCCTTAATGAGCAGTTCTTC.

This chain joins TRBV5-1 and TRBJ1-1; TRBD1 is a possible D gene (6 bases). Germline V CDR1 and CDR2: SGHRS, YFSETQ. The CDR3 is 16 residues long. Trimming took off 1 base at V and 4 bases at J, with 17 bases between the two ends. The chain's CDR3 is CASSLKSQGRGTEAFF. CDR3 DNA sequence: TGCGCCAGCAGCTTGAAAAGCCAGGGCAGGGGCACTGAAGCTTTCTTT.

This clone showed up just a few times. In nucleotides, the CDR3 is TGTGCCAGCAGTGAACAAGGAAACACCATATATTTT. As protein: CASSEQGNTIYF. The rearrangement joins TRBV25-1 to TRBJ1-3, with no clear D. Trimming pared 2 bases from V and 4 bases from J, leaving 3 bases between. Germline V lookup: CDR1 MGHDK, CDR2 SYGVNS. The CDR3 contains 12 residues.

The chain employs TRBV28 and TRBJ2-7; 7 positions match TRBD2. The length of the CDR3 is 15 residues. Germline V gives CDR1 MDHEN, CDR2 SYDVKM. Trimming at V came to 0 bases and at J to 4 bases, leaving 6 bases not matched to a gene. The chain's CDR3 is CASSLWYRGEYEQYF. CDR3 coding DNA: TGTGCCAGCAGTTTATGGTATCGGGGGGAATACGAGCAGTACTTC.

The chain is built from TRBV10-1 and TRBJ2-7; TRBD1 matches at 8 bases. The CDR3 covers 14 residues. The germline CDR1 and CDR2 sequences are WNHNN and SYGVQD (reference sequence). Trimming cost V 4 bases and J 1 base; bases outside gene matches: 3. CDR3 residues: CASSVGTGSYEQYF. CDR3 DNA: TGCGCCAGCAGTGTCGGGACAGGATCCTACGAGCAGTACTTC.

The chain joins TRBV5-1 to TRBJ2-1; TRBD2 agrees at 8 bases. From germline, CDR1 is SGHRS and CDR2 YFSETQ. This CDR3 comprises 18 residues. Trimming removed 4 bases from V and 0 bases from J; junction bases left unmatched: 12. CDR3 residues: CASSAGHLSGDSYNEQFF. CDR3 sequence (DNA): TGCGCCAGCAGCGCCGGACACCTTAGCGGGGACTCCTACAATGAGCAGTTCTTC.

This chain links TRBV6-5 with TRBJ1-5, with D unresolved. The CDR3 totals 15 residues. V was shortened by 2 bases and J by 7 bases, with 15 bases between the two germline ends. Germline CDR1 is MNHEY and CDR2 is SVGAGI. The CDR3 coding sequence is TGTGCCAGCAGTTACCCCAGTTGGGGAGGACAGCCCCAGCATTTT. It translates to CASSYPSWGGQPQHF.

The rearrangement joins TRBV10-3 to TRBJ2-2, with 10 bases identical to TRBD1. Germline V CDR1 and CDR2: ENHRY, SYGVKD. This CDR3 comprises 16 residues. The ends lost 5 bases at V and 6 bases at J; junction bases unmatched: 9. CDR3 amino acids: CAISPSGQGGAGELFF. CDR3 DNA: TGTGCCATCAGTCCCTCCGGACAGGGGGGGGCCGGGGAGCTGTTTTTT.

The V call is TRBV7-9, the J call TRBJ1-2; 8 bases fit TRBD1. The J segment lost 4 bases and the V segment lost 1 base, leaving 2 bases of the junction unmatched. This CDR3 comprises 14 residues. Per the germline V gene, CDR1 is SEHNR and CDR2 is FQNEAQ (reference sequence). CDR3 DNA sequence: TGTGCCAGCAGCTTAGGACAGGGGCCCTATGGCTACACCTTC. This translates into CASSLGQGPYGYTF.

This chain connects TRBV27 to TRBJ2-7; 9 bases align to TRBD1. The CDR3 spans 12 residues. CDR1 MNHEY and CDR2 SMNVEV come from the germline V gene (reference sequence). J gave up 2 bases and V 8 bases, and 1 base lay outside the gene matches. CDR3: CASRQGAYEQYF. DNA for the CDR3: TGTGCCAGCCGACAGGGGGCCTACGAGCAGTACTTC.

A remark on this clone: Other DNA sequences within the sample encode an identical CDR3. The gene calls are TRBV2 and TRBJ1-2, with 10 bases aligning to TRBD1. CDR3 length: 14 residues. Germline lookup yields CDR1 SNHLY and CDR2 FYNNEI. V trimming: 5 bases; J trimming: 2 bases; junction bases outside the gene matches: 2. The CDR3 DNA sequence: TGTGCCAGCAGTAGGGACAGGGGAAACTATGGCTACACCTTC. Residues: CASSRDRGNYGYTF.

The rearrangement links TRBV7-9 to TRBJ2-3; 7 nucleotides agree with TRBD2. The CDR3 is 16 residues long. V shed 1 base, J shed 3 bases, and the junction held 7 bases outside the gene matches. Germline CDR1 SEHNR, CDR2 FQNEAQ (reference sequence). As DNA, the CDR3 is TGTGCCAGCAGCTTAGTTGGCCTAGCGGCGACAGATACGCAGTATTTT. This sequence encodes CASSLVGLAATDTQYF.

The chain carries TRBV5-6 and TRBJ2-3, with a tentative D call TRBD2 (7 bases). Germline lookup yields CDR1 SGHDT and CDR2 YYEEEE. Trimming shortened V by 0 bases and J by 3 bases, and 14 bases separated the two germline ends. This CDR3 is 16 amino acids long. CDR3 loop: CASSLAYEGGTDTQYF. The CDR3 DNA follows: TGTGCCAGCAGCTTGGCCTACGAGGGGGGGACAGATACGCAGTATTTT.

The V gene is TRBV29-1, the J gene TRBJ2-3; maybe TRBD1 (6 bases). The V end was cut by 5 bases, the J end by 3 bases, with 18 bases between. From germline, CDR1 is SQVTM and CDR2 ANQGSEA. CDR3 length equals 15 residues. The CDR3 DNA is TGCAGCGTTAAATCCGTCAGCAGGGGTACAGATACGCAGTATTTT. Protein product: CSVKSVSRGTDTQYF.

The J gene is TRBJ2-1, the V gene TRBV19, with D possibly matching TRBD2 (5 bases). The length of the CDR3 is 14 residues. V was trimmed by 5 bases and J by 12 bases, leaving 20 bases between them. Germline CDR1 is LNHDA and CDR2 is SQIVND (reference sequence). Here the CDR3 reads CASSESIATGWQFF. DNA for the CDR3: TGTGCCAGTAGTGAGTCGATTGCCACGGGGTGGCAGTTCTTC.

The genes are TRBV19 and TRBJ2-2; D uncertain. The germline CDR1 and CDR2 sequences are LNHDA and SQIVND (reference sequence). The CDR3 consists of 14 residues. V was pared by 6 bases and J by 0 bases, with 8 bases between. The DNA for the CDR3 is TGTGCCAGTAGACTTGTCACGAACACCGGGGAGCTGTTTTTT. Amino acid sequence: CASRLVTNTGELFF.

This chain connects TRBV5-1 to TRBJ2-5; possible D gene TRBD2, 6 bases. From germline, CDR1 is SGHRS and CDR2 YFSETQ. The length of the CDR3 is 13 residues. V was cut by 6 bases and J by 1 base, with 10 bases left in between. CDR3: CASIRGTQETQYF. CDR3 bases: TGCGCCAGCATTCGGGGGACCCAAGAGACCCAGTACTTC.

The chain joins TRBV6-5 to TRBJ2-2; D call uncertain. Trimming shortened V by 7 bases and J by 9 bases, and 21 bases separated the two germline ends. CDR1 is MNHEY and CDR2 is SVGAGI in the germline V gene. The CDR3 is made up of 15 amino acids. The DNA for the CDR3 is TGTGCCAGCACTACGAGGTCCCCAGCTTATCGGGAGCTGTTTTTT. Its translation: CASTTRSPAYRELFF.

This clone has a single count. The CDR3 spells CASSLRSQWMEANTEAFF. The CDR3 nucleotides are TGTGCCAGCAGTTTGCGATCGCAGTGGATGGAGGCCAACACTGAAGCTTTCTTT. V gene TRBV28 combines with J gene TRBJ1-1; D remains ambiguous. Germline CDR1 MDHEN, CDR2 SYDVKM. CDR3 length: 18 amino acids. V was shortened by 3 bases and J by 2 bases, with 22 bases between the two germline ends.

The chain links TRBV11-3 to TRBJ2-5; 7 bases match TRBD1. CDR1 SGHNT and CDR2 YENEEA come from the germline V gene. The CDR3 spans 14 residues. V lost 2 bases, J lost 4 bases, and 4 bases stayed unmatched. The CDR3 nucleotides read TGTGCCAGCAGCTTAAAAGGGGGCCGAGAGACCCAGTACTTC. This gives the protein CASSLKGGRETQYF.

This clone was picked up a small number of times. This chain's CDR3 is CARLLGTGVTEAFF. CDR3 sequence (DNA): TGTGCCAGACTACTCGGGACAGGGGTCACTGAAGCTTTCTTT. V gene TRBV21-1 combines with J gene TRBJ1-1; the table's D call, TRBD1, was not checked against the DNA. TRBV21-1 is a pseudogene. This CDR3 is built from 14 residues.